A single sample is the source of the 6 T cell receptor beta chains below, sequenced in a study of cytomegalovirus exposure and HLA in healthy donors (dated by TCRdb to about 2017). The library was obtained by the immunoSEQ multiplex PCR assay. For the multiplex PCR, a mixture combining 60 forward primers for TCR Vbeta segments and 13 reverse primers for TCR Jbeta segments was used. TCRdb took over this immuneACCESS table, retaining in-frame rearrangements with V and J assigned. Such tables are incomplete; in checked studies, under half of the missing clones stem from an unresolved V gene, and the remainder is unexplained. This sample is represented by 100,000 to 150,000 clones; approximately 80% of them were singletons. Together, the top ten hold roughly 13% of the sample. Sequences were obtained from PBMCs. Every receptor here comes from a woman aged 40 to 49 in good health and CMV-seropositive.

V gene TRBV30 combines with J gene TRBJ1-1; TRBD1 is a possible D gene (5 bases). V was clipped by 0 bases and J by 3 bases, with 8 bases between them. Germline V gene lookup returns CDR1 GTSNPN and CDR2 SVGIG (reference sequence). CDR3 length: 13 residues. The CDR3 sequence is CAWSVRGDTEAFF. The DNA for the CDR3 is TGTGCCTGGAGTGTACGGGGGGACACTGAAGCTTTCTTT.

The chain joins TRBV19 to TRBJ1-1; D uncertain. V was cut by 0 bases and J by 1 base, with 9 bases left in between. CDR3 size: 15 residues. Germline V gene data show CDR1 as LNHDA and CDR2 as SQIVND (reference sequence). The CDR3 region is CASSIDGLPNTEAFF. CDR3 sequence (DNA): TGTGCCAGTAGTATAGATGGACTCCCGAACACTGAAGCTTTCTTT.

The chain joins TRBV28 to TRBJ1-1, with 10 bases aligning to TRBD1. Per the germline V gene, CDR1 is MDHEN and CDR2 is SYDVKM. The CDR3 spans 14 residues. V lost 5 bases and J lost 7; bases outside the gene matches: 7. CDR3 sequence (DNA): TGTGCCAGCAGTCTTAGACAGGGGGCGGGTGAAGCTTTCTTT. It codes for CASSLRQGAGEAFF. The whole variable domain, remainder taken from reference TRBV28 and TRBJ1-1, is DVKVTQSSRYLVKRTGEKVFLECVQDMDHENMFWYRQDPGLGLRLIYFSYDVKMKEKGDIPEGYSVSREKKERFSLILESASTNQTSMYLCASSLRQGAGEAFFGQGTRLTVV.

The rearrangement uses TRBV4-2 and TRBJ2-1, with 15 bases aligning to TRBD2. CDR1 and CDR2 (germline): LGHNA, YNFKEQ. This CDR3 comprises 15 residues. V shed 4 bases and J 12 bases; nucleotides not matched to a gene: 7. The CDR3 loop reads CASSPRTSGRAWQFF. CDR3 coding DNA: TGTGCCAGCAGCCCCAGGACTAGCGGGAGGGCATGGCAGTTCTTC.

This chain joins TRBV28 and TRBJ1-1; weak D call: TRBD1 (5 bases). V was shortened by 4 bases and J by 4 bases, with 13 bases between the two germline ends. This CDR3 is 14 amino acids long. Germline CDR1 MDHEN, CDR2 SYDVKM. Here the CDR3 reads CASSSSRGTTEAFF. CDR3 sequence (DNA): TGTGCCAGCAGTTCCTCAAGGGGTACCACTGAAGCTTTCTTT.

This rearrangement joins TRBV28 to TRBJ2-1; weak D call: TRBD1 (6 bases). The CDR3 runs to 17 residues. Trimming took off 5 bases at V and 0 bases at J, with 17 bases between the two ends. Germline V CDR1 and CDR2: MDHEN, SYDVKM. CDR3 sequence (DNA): TGTGCCAGCAGTCAACAGGGCGGTCAACGCTCCTACAATGAGCAGTTCTTC. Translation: CASSQQGGQRSYNEQFF.